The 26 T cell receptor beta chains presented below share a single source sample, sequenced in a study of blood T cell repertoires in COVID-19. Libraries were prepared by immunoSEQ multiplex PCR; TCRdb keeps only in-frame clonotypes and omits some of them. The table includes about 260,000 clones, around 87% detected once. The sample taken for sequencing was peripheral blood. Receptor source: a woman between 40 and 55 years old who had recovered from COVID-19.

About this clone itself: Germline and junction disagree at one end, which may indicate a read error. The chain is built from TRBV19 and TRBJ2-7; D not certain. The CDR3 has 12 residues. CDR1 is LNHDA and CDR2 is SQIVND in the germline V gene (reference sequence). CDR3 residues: CASSTGYYEQYF. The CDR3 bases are TGTGCCAGCAGTACCGGGTACTACGAGCAGTACTTC.

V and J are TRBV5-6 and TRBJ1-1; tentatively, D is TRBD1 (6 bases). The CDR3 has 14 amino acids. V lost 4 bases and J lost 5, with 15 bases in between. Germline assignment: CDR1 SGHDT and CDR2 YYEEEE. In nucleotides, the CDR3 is TGTGCCAGCAGCCGTCAGGGGAGGGATACTGAAGCTTTCTTT. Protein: CASSRQGRDTEAFF.

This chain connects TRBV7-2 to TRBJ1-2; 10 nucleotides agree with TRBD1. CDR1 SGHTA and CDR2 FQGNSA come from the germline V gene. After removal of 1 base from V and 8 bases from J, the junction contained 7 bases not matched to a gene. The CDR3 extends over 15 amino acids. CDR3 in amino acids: CASSLGKTGGGGYTF. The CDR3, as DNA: TGTGCCAGCAGCTTAGGAAAGACAGGGGGCGGGGGCTACACCTTC.

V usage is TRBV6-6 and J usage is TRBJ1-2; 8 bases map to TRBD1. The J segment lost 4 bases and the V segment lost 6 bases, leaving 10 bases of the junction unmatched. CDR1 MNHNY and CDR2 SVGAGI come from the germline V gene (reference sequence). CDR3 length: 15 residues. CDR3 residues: CASSPGQGVSYGYTF. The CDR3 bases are TGTGCCAGCAGCCCTGGACAGGGTGTTAGCTATGGCTACACCTTC.

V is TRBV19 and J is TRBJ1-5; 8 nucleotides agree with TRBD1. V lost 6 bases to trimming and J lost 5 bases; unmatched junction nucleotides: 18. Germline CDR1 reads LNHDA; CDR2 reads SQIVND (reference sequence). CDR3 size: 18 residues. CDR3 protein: CASSRGPNQGALYQPQHF. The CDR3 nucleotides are TGTGCCAGTAGCCGGGGCCCCAACCAGGGGGCGCTTTATCAGCCCCAGCATTTT.

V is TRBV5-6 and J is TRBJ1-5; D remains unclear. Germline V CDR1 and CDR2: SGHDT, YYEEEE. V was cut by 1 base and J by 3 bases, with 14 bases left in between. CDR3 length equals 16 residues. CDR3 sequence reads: CASSLLSDLANQPQHF. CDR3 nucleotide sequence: TGTGCCAGCAGCTTGTTGTCAGACCTAGCCAATCAGCCCCAGCATTTT.

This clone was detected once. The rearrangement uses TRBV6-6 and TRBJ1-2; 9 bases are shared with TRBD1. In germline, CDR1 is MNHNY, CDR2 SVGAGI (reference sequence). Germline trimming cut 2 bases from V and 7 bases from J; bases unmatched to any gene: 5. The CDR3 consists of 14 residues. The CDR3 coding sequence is TGTGCCAGCAGTTACCGGGACAGGGTGTCTGGCTACACCTTC. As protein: CASSYRDRVSGYTF.

CDR3 sequence reads: CASATEANEQFF. Written as DNA, the CDR3 is TGTGCCAGCGCGACGGAGGCAAATGAGCAGTTCTTC. This chain joins TRBV27 and TRBJ2-1; tentatively, D is TRBD2 (5 bases). Germline lookup yields CDR1 MNHEY and CDR2 SMNVEV (reference sequence). Trimming cost V 8 bases and J 7 bases, with 12 bases left between them. The CDR3 loop spans 12 amino acids.

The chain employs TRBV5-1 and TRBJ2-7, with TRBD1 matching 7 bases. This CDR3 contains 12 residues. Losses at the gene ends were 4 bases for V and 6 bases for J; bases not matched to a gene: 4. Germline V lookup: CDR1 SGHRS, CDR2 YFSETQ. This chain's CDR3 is CASSTGQSEQYF. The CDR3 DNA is TGCGCCAGCAGCACGGGACAGAGCGAGCAGTACTTC.

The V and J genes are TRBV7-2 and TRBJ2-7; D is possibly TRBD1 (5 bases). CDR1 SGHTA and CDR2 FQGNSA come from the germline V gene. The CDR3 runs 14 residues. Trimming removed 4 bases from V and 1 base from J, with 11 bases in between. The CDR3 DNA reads TGTGCCAGCAGCTCCAGCAGGGAATCCTACGAGCAGTACTTC. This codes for CASSSSRESYEQYF.

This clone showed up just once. The CDR3 DNA reads as TGTGCCAGCAGTTACTCGATATCCGTGACACGGGAGACCCAGTACTTC. As protein: CASSYSISVTRETQYF. This sequence joins TRBV6-2 or TRBV6-3 and TRBJ2-5; D ambiguous. Germline V gives CDR1 MNHEY, CDR2 SVGEGT. The CDR3 covers 16 residues. Between the trimmed V and J ends, which lost 0 bases and 5 bases, there was a span of 16 bases.

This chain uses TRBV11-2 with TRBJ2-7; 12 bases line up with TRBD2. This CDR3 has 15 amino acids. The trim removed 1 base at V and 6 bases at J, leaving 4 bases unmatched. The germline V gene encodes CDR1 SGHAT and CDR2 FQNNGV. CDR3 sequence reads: CASSLGVGLAGEQYF. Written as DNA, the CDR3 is TGTGCCAGCAGCTTAGGAGTGGGACTAGCGGGCGAGCAGTACTTC. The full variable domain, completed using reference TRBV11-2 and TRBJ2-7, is EAGVAQSPRYKIIEKRQSVAFWCNPISGHATLYWYQQILGQGPKLLIQFQNNGVVDDSQLPKDRFSAERLKGVDSTLKIQPAKLEDSAVYLCASSLGVGLAGEQYFGPGTRLTVT.

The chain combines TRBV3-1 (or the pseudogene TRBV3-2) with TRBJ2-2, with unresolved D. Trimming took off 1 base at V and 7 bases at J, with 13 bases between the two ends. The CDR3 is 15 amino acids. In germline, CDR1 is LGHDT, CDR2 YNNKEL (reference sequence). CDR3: CASSQGSGWSGELFF. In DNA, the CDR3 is TGTGCCAGCAGCCAAGGTTCCGGGTGGAGCGGGGAGCTGTTTTTT.

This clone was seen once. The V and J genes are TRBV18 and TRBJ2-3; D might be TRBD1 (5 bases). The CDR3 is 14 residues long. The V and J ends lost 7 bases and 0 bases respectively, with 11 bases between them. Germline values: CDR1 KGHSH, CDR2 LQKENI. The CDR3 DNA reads TGTGCCAGCTGCACCAGGGCTAGCACAGATACGCAGTATTTT. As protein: CASCTRASTDTQYF. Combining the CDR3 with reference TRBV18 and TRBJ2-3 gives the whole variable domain NAGVMQNPRHLVRRRGQEARLRCSPMKGHSHVYWYRQLPEEGLKFMVYLQKENIIDESGMPKERFSAEFPKEGPSILRIQQVVRGDSAAYFCASCTRASTDTQYFGPGTRLTVL.

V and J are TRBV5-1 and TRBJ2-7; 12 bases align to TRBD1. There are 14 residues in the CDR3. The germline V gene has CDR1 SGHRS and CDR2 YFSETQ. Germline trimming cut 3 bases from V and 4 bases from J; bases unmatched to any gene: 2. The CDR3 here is CASSWGQGAYEQYF. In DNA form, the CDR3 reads TGCGCCAGCAGCTGGGGACAGGGGGCTTACGAGCAGTACTTC. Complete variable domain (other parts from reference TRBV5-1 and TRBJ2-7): KAGVTQTPRYLIKTRGQQVTLSCSPISGHRSVSWYQQTPGQGLQFLFEYFSETQRNKGNFPGRFSGRQFSNSRSEMNVSTLELGDSALYLCASSWGQGAYEQYFGPGTRLTVT.

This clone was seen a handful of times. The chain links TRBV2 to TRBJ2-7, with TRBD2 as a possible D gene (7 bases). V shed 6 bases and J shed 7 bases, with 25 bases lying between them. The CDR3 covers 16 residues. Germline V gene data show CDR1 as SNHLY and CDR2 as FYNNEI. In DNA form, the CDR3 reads TGTGCCAGCAGGAGCCTGGGGCGGGGGATCCAGGGGGAGCAGTACTTC. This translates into CASRSLGRGIQGEQYF. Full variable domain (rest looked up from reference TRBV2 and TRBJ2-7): EPEVTQTPSHQVTQMGQEVILRCVPISNHLYFYWYRQILGQKVEFLVSFYNNEISEKSEIFDDQFSVERPDGSNFTLKIRSTKLEDSAMYFCASRSLGRGIQGEQYFGPGTRLTVT.

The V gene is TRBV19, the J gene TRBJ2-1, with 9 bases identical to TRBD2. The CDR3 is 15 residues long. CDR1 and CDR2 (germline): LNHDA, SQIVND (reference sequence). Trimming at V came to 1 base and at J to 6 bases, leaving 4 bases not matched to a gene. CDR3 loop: CASSIVAGGPNEQFF. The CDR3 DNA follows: TGTGCCAGTAGTATAGTGGCGGGGGGGCCCAATGAGCAGTTCTTC.

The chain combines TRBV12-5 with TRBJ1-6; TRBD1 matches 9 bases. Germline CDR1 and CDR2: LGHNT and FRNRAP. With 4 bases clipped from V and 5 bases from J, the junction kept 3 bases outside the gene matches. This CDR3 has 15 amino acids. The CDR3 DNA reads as TGTGCTAGTGGTTCACAGGGGGCCCATAATTCACCCCTCCACTTT. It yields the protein CASGSQGAHNSPLHF.

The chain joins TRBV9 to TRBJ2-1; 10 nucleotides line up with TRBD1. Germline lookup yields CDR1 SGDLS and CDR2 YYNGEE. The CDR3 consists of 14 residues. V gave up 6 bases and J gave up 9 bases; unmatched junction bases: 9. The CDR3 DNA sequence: TGTGCCAGCAACGGGGGACAGGGGAGGGGTGAGCAGTTCTTC. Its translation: CASNGGQGRGEQFF.

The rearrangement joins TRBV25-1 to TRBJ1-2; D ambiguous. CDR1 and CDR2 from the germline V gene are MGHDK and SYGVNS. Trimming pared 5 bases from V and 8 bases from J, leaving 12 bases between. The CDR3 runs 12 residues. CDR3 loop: CASSLNGRGYTF. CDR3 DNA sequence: TGTGCCAGCAGTCTGAACGGGAGGGGCTACACCTTC.

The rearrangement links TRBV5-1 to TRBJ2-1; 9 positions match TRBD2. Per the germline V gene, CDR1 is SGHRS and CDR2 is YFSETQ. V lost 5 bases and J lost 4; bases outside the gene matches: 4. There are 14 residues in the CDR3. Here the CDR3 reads CASRASGTYNEQFF. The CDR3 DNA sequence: TGCGCCAGCAGAGCTAGCGGGACATACAATGAGCAGTTCTTC.

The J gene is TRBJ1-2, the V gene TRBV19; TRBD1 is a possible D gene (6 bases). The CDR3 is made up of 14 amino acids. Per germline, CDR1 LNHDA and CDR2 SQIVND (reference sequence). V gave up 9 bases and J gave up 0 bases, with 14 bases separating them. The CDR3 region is CASATGPSNYGYTF. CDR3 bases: TGTGCCAGCGCAACAGGGCCTTCTAACTATGGCTACACCTTC.

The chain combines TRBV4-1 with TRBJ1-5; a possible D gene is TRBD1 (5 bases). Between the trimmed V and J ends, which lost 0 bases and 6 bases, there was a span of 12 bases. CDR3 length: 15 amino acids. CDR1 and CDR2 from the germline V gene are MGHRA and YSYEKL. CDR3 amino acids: CASSQETGVVQPQHF. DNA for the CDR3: TGCGCCAGCAGCCAAGAAACGGGGGTTGTTCAGCCCCAGCATTTT.

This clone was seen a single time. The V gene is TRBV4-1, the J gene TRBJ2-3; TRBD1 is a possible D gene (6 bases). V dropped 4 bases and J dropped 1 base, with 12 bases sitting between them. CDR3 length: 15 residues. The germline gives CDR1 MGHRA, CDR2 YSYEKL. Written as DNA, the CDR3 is TGCGCCAGCAGCCTCACAGGGCGGGGCACAGATACGCAGTATTTT. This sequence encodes CASSLTGRGTDTQYF.

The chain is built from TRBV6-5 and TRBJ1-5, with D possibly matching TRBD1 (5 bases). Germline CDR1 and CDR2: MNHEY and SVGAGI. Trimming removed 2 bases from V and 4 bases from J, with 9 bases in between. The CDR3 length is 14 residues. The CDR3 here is CASSYGWTNQPQHF. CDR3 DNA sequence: TGTGCCAGCAGTTACGGGTGGACAAATCAGCCCCAGCATTTT.

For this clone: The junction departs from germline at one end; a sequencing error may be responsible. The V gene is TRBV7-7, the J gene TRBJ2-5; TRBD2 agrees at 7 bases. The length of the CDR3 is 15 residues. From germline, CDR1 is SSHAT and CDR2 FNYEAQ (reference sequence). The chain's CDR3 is CASSSLGGVQETQYF. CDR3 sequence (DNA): TGTGCTAGCAGTTCCCTGGGGGGGGTTCAAGAGACCCAGTACTTC.